These 28 T cell receptor beta chains were all obtained from the same sample, sequenced in a study of circulating CD8 cells and anti-PD-1 response in melanoma. From live CD3+CD8+TCRalphabeta+ cells, four PD-1 and/or TIGIT subsets were sorted. TCR libraries were prepared from 15 ng of total RNA with the QIAseq Immune Repertoire TCR panel. TCRdb called the reads again in MiXCR, with one record for every CDR3 protein. The sample has 950 to 1,100 distinct CDR3 sequences; 9.5% to 13% are singletons. The sample here was CD8+ T cells from PBMCs, taken at baseline or after one month of anti-PD-1 therapy (not recorded which). These TCRs come from a human donor with melanoma.

In the case of this clonotype: Given a much more abundant clone one base away, this may be a read error. Since no conserved phenylalanine or tryptophan closes the CDR3, a read error is the likely cause. The V and J genes are TRBV19 and TRBJ2-1; possible D gene TRBD1, 5 bases. The CDR3 runs 13 residues. The ends were cut back, 6 bases at V and 9 bases at J, with 15 bases in the middle. In germline, CDR1 is LNHDA, CDR2 SQIVND (reference sequence). The chain's CDR3 is CASSSMSQGEQFL. The DNA for the CDR3 is TGTGCCAGTAGCTCGATGAGCCAGGGTGAGCAGTTCCTC.

The CDR3 sequence is CASSMTGSYTGELFF. The CDR3 coding sequence is TGTGCCAGCAGCATGACCGGGAGTTACACCGGGGAGCTGTTTTTT. The rearrangement uses TRBV7-9 and TRBJ2-2; a weak D match, TRBD2 (6 bases). Trimming took 5 bases from V and 3 from J, leaving 13 bases between them. CDR3 length: 15 residues. The germline V gene encodes CDR1 SEHNR and CDR2 FQNEAQ (reference sequence). Full variable domain (rest looked up from reference TRBV7-9 and TRBJ2-2): DTGVSQNPRHKITKRGQNVTFRCDPISEHNRLYWYRQTLGQGPEFLTYFQNEAQLEKSRLLSDRFSAERPKGSFSTLEIQRTEQGDSAMYLCASSMTGSYTGELFFGEGSRLTVL.

By share of the sample, this clonotype is medium-sized. J is TRBJ1-2 and V is TRBV25-1; D is perhaps TRBD1 (6 bases). The CDR3 totals 15 residues. In germline, CDR1 is MGHDK, CDR2 SYGVNS. V was pared by 1 base and J by 3 bases, with 12 bases between. In DNA, the CDR3 is TGTGCCAGCAGTGAATGGGGGGCGCGGGACTATGGCTACACCTTC. This translates into CASSEWGARDYGYTF.

By sample share, this clonotype is medium-sized. The chain uses TRBV19 and TRBJ2-5; D might be TRBD2 (6 bases). This CDR3 region has 13 residues. V lost 7 bases, J lost 5 bases, and 14 bases lay in between. Germline values: CDR1 LNHDA, CDR2 SQIVND (reference sequence). CDR3: CASTTGGLETQYF. The DNA for the CDR3 is TGTGCCAGTACCACCGGAGGGTTGGAGACCCAGTACTTC. The whole variable domain, remainder taken from reference TRBV19 and TRBJ2-5, is DGGITQSPKYLFRKEGQNVTLSCEQNLNHDAMYWYRQDPGQGLRLIYYSQIVNDFQKGDIAEGYSVSREKKESFPLTVTSAQKNPTAFYLCASTTGGLETQYFGPGTRLLVL.

The rearrangement uses TRBV7-3 and TRBJ2-1; D uncertain. The DNA end lines up better with TRBJ2-7; the J call may be wrong. The CDR3 runs 13 residues. Germline V gives CDR1 SGHTA, CDR2 FQGTGA. CDR3 nucleotides: TGTGCCAGCAGCTTTGGGCAGGTGGCTGAGCAGTACTTC. Translated, it gives CASSFGQVAEQYF.

Within the sample, this clonotype is medium-sized (0.01 to 0.1%). This CDR3 reads CASSERAFTLAKNIQYF. Written as DNA, the CDR3 is TGTGCCAGCAGTGAAAGGGCCTTCACCTTAGCCAAAAACATTCAGTACTTC. This chain links TRBV6-1 with TRBJ2-4; D unresolved. V lost 2 bases and J lost 0, with 14 bases in between. Germline V gene data show CDR1 as MNHNS and CDR2 as SASEGT. The CDR3 totals 17 residues.

In this sample, this clonotype is medium-sized. The gene calls are TRBV7-2 and TRBJ2-1; D gene ambiguous. CDR1 is SGHTA and CDR2 is FQGNSA in the germline V gene. V lost 5 bases and J 12 bases, leaving 17 bases between the germline ends. The CDR3 totals 13 residues. The CDR3 loop is CASSNTRGELQFF. Written as DNA, the CDR3 is TGTGCCAGCAGCAATACTCGTGGAGAGCTGCAGTTCTTC.

This clonotype is medium-sized in the sample. The genes are TRBV4-3 and TRBJ2-1; the match to TRBD2 covers 12 bases. Per the germline V gene, CDR1 is LGHNA and CDR2 is YSLEER. After removal of 0 bases from V and 3 bases from J, the junction contained 9 bases not matched to a gene. CDR3 length equals 19 residues. This chain's CDR3 is CASSQDLAGGLSYYNEQFF. DNA for the CDR3: TGCGCCAGCAGCCAAGATCTAGCGGGGGGGTTATCTTACTACAATGAGCAGTTCTTC.

Judged by abundance, this clonotype is medium-sized (0.01 to 0.1%). This rearrangement joins TRBV20-1 to TRBJ1-6, with a tentative D call TRBD1 (5 bases). Germline V gene data show CDR1 as DFQATT and CDR2 as SNEGSKA (reference sequence). The CDR3 contains 13 residues. V lost 6 bases, J lost 8 bases, and 14 bases lay in between. The CDR3 DNA follows: TGCAGTGCCAAGACCGGGACCTATTCACCCCTCCACTTT. Protein: CSAKTGTYSPLHF.

In this sample, this clonotype is large. The chain couples TRBV7-9 to TRBJ2-5, with TRBD1 matching over 11 bases. J was trimmed by 4 bases and V by 5 bases; bases with no gene match: 9. The CDR3 contains 16 residues. The germline V gene has CDR1 SEHNR and CDR2 FQNEAQ (reference sequence). The CDR3 nucleotides are TGTGCCAGCAGCCTCGGACAGGGGGCATCTTCAGAGACCCAGTACTTC. It codes for CASSLGQGASSETQYF.

This chain's CDR3 is CASSLQGESDEQFF. The CDR3 DNA sequence: TGTGCCAGCAGTTTACAGGGGGAGTCAGATGAGCAGTTCTTC. The V call is TRBV28, the J call TRBJ2-1; 7 bases agree with TRBD1. The ends lost 2 bases at V and 8 bases at J; junction bases unmatched: 6. CDR3 size: 14 residues. Germline assignment: CDR1 MDHEN and CDR2 SYDVKM.

By share, this clonotype ranks as medium-sized. CDR3 loop: CASSLLRDTQYF. Written as DNA, the CDR3 is TGTGCCAGCAGTCTCTTAAGGGATACGCAGTATTTT. The chain carries TRBV6-2 or TRBV6-3 and TRBJ2-3; no firm D call. This CDR3 is built from 12 residues. Germline-derived CDR1 and CDR2 are MNHEY and SVGEGT. Between the trimmed V and J ends, which lost 5 bases and 6 bases, there was a span of 9 bases.

The V and J genes are TRBV28 and TRBJ1-1; D gene unclear. Trimming left V 3 bases short and J 0 bases short, with 5 bases between. CDR1 and CDR2 from the germline V gene are MDHEN and SYDVKM. There are 13 residues in the CDR3. The CDR3 sequence is CASSFGLNTEAFF. The CDR3 DNA is TGTGCCAGCAGTTTCGGCCTGAACACTGAAGCTTTCTTT. The variable domain in full, with the rest retrieved from reference TRBV28 and TRBJ1-1, is DVKVTQSSRYLVKRTGEKVFLECVQDMDHENMFWYRQDPGLGLRLIYFSYDVKMKEKGDIPEGYSVSREKKERFSLILESASTNQTSMYLCASSFGLNTEAFFGQGTRLTVV.

This CDR3 is CTSNQVGPSGPTDTQYF. CDR3 coding DNA: TGCACCAGCAACCAAGTTGGTCCTAGCGGGCCCACAGATACGCAGTATTTT. The gene calls are TRBV1 and TRBJ2-3; TRBD2, as called in the table, went unchecked against the DNA. TRBV1 is marked as a pseudogene. This CDR3 region has 17 residues.

Judged by abundance, this clonotype is medium-sized (0.01 to 0.1%). This chain connects TRBV29-1 to TRBJ2-7; either TRBD1 or TRBD2 may fit D (5 bases each). V lost 6 bases and J lost 2, with 14 bases in between. The germline V gene has CDR1 SQVTM and CDR2 ANQGSEA. This CDR3 contains 13 residues. CDR3 coding DNA: TGCAGCGTGACTTGGGGGATCACCTACGAGCAGTACTTC. Protein sequence: CSVTWGITYEQYF.

Relative to its sample, this clonotype is medium-sized. The chain has TRBV14 and TRBJ1-2; 7 bases fit TRBD1. V lost 0 bases to trimming and J lost 0 bases; unmatched junction nucleotides: 7. Germline V CDR1 and CDR2: SGHDN, FVKESK. CDR3 length equals 17 residues. DNA for the CDR3: TGTGCCAGCAGCCAAGACCCTTGGGGGACAGCTAACTATGGCTACACCTTC. Translating it yields CASSQDPWGTANYGYTF.

This clonotype is classed as medium-sized. This chain uses TRBV11-2 with TRBJ2-3; TRBD1 or TRBD2 may be the D gene (5 bases each). There are 14 residues in the CDR3. Germline lookup yields CDR1 SGHAT and CDR2 FQNNGV. Trimming removed 4 bases from V and 1 base from J, with 9 bases in between. CDR3 nucleotides: TGTGCCAGCAGCTGGGGGTCTGGCACAGATACGCAGTATTTT. As protein: CASSWGSGTDTQYF. The full variable domain, in which reference TRBV11-2 and TRBJ2-3 provide the parts outside the CDR3, is EAGVAQSPRYKIIEKRQSVAFWCNPISGHATLYWYQQILGQGPKLLIQFQNNGVVDDSQLPKDRFSAERLKGVDSTLKIQPAKLEDSAVYLCASSWGSGTDTQYFGPGTRLTVL.

By share of the sample, this clonotype is medium-sized. This rearrangement joins TRBV19 to TRBJ1-2; no definite D call. Germline CDR1 LNHDA, CDR2 SQIVND (reference sequence). The CDR3 is 12 amino acids. Trimming pared 4 bases from V and 3 bases from J, leaving 6 bases between. CDR3 amino acids: CASSTEDYGYTF. The CDR3 nucleotides are TGTGCCAGTAGTACGGAAGACTATGGCTACACCTTC.

By share, this clonotype ranks as medium-sized (0.01 to 0.1%). This chain uses TRBV4-1 with TRBJ2-7, with D hard to call. CDR3 length equals 15 residues. V lost 1 base and J lost 2, with 12 bases in between. In germline, CDR1 is MGHRA, CDR2 YSYEKL. The CDR3, as DNA: TGCGCCAGCAGCCAAGTTGGTGGAAGGACCTACGAGCAGTACTTC. It encodes CASSQVGGRTYEQYF.

By frequency in the sample, this clonotype is medium-sized. The chain combines TRBV19 with TRBJ2-5; either TRBD1 or TRBD2 may fit D (5 bases each). V lost 3 bases, J lost 2 bases, and 13 bases lay in between. Germline CDR1 and CDR2: LNHDA and SQIVND (reference sequence). This CDR3 comprises 15 residues. In DNA form, the CDR3 reads TGTGCCAGTAGTATTTTAGGGACGCCGCAAGAGACCCAGTACTTC. This translates into CASSILGTPQETQYF.

This clonotype ranks as medium-sized (0.01 to 0.1%). The chain recombines TRBV19 with TRBJ1-5, with a tentative D call TRBD1 (5 bases). This CDR3 has 14 residues. V shed 7 bases and J shed 2 bases, with 12 bases lying between them. From germline, CDR1 is LNHDA and CDR2 SQIVND (reference sequence). The CDR3 spells CASNRDGRNQPQHF. The CDR3 nucleotides read TGTGCCAGTAATCGGGACGGACGCAATCAGCCCCAGCATTTT.

This clonotype is deemed large. V and J are TRBV9 and TRBJ2-3; 10 bases match TRBD2. The CDR3 totals 16 residues. The germline V gene encodes CDR1 SGDLS and CDR2 YYNGEE. V shed 4 bases, J shed 0 bases, and the junction held 5 bases outside the gene matches. CDR3 sequence reads: CASSTVAGGSTDTQYF. The CDR3, as DNA: TGTGCCAGCAGCACCGTAGCGGGGGGAAGCACAGATACGCAGTATTTT.

In its sample, this clonotype ranks as medium-sized (0.01 to 0.1%). V and J are TRBV2 and TRBJ2-3, with TRBD1 matching over 9 bases. Trimming at V came to 6 bases and at J to 4 bases, leaving 11 bases not matched to a gene. CDR1 is SNHLY and CDR2 is FYNNEI in the germline V gene. The CDR3 covers 16 residues. CDR3: CASSAMGQGGSDTQYF. The CDR3 bases are TGTGCCAGCAGCGCAATGGGACAGGGTGGATCAGATACGCAGTATTTT.

In its sample, this clonotype ranks as medium-sized. This chain connects TRBV5-8 to TRBJ1-5; TRBD1 is a possible D gene (6 bases). Germline loops: CDR1 SGHTS, CDR2 YDEGEE. CDR3 length: 14 residues. The V gene lost 6 bases and the J gene lost 2 bases, with 12 bases spanning the gap. The CDR3 DNA sequence: TGTGCCAGCACTACAGGGATAGGCAATCAGCCCCAGCATTTT. Amino acids: CASTTGIGNQPQHF.

By sample fraction, this clonotype is medium-sized (0.01 to 0.1%). The chain combines TRBV19 with TRBJ2-1; D uncertain. Germline CDR1 reads LNHDA; CDR2 reads SQIVND (reference sequence). The CDR3 contains 13 residues. Trimming cost V 3 bases and J 4 bases, with 7 bases left between them. CDR3 residues: CASSITGYNEQFF. Here the CDR3 DNA reads TGTGCCAGTAGTATTACTGGATACAATGAGCAGTTCTTC.

By sample share, this clonotype is medium-sized. The J gene is TRBJ2-1, the V gene TRBV7-2, with D perhaps assigned TRBD1 or TRBD2 (6 bases each). Germline V CDR1 and CDR2: SGHTA, FQGNSA. The V end was cut by 3 bases, the J end by 6 bases, with 15 bases between. The CDR3 runs 15 residues. The CDR3, as DNA: TGTGCCAGCAGCTTTTTTGTCGGGGGCTCCAATGAGCAGTTCTTC. It codes for CASSFFVGGSNEQFF.

By share, this clonotype ranks as medium-sized. V gene TRBV7-2 combines with J gene TRBJ2-7, with 10 positions matching TRBD2. CDR3 length: 14 amino acids. The germline V gene has CDR1 SGHTA and CDR2 FQGNSA. V lost 1 base to trimming and J lost 3 bases; unmatched junction nucleotides: 0. In DNA form, the CDR3 reads TGTGCCAGCAGCTTAGAGCGGGGGGGCTACGAGCAGTACTTC. It encodes CASSLERGGYEQYF.

In its sample, this clonotype ranks as medium-sized. The chain carries TRBV23-1 and TRBJ2-7, with 10 bases that match TRBD1. TRBV23-1 counts as an open reading frame of uncertain function. V was clipped by 2 bases and J by 5 bases; unmatched bases: 9. CDR3 length: 16 residues. The CDR3 here is CASSQHRQGARDEQYF. CDR3 in DNA: TGCGCCAGCAGTCAACACCGACAGGGGGCGCGGGACGAGCAGTACTTC.